Listed below are T cell receptor beta chains from one sample, sequenced in a study of OX40 agonist ivuxolimab in advanced cancers. The table came from immunoSEQ multiplex PCR; TCRdb's copy has only in-frame clones and leaves some out. The sample yields about 99,000 clones, approximately 94% seen once. The input for sequencing was CD4+ or CD8+ T cells sorted from blood, taken in a trial of the OX40 agonist ivuxolimab. Receptors originate from an adult with an advanced solid tumor such as melanoma, head and neck, liver or kidney cancer. Both conserved end residues are part of each CDR3. Fields, in order: CDR3 length, clone size, D gene, J gene, V gene, CDR3 protein, CDR3 DNA. The D gene is left open where the match is weak. A clone size is listed for some rows: how often the clone was seen (once, few, many), or a class if it is expanded.

13	.	.	TRBJ1-4	TRBV7-9	CASRMTLSGKLFF	TGTGCCAGCAGAATGACATTGTCGGGAAAACTGTTTTTT
17	.	.	TRBJ2-3	TRBV7-6	CASSRRLAEQGTDTQYF	TGTGCCAGCAGCCGCCGACTAGCCGAACAGGGGACAGATACGCAGTATTTT
16	once	TRBD2	TRBJ2-1	TRBV9	CASSVTSGRAWDEQFF	TGTGCCAGCAGCGTGACTAGCGGGAGGGCCTGGGATGAGCAGTTCTTC
15	once	.	TRBJ2-3	TRBV5-4	CASSLGLAGTDTQYF	TGTGCCAGCAGCTTGGGGTTAGCGGGCACAGATACGCAGTATTTT
15	few	TRBD1	TRBJ1-5	TRBV29-1	CSVARAGGPNQPQHF	TGCAGCGTGGCCCGGGCAGGGGGCCCCAATCAGCCCCAGCATTTT
16	.	.	TRBJ2-1	TRBV18	CASSPPTGFSYNEQFF	TGTGCCAGCTCACCGCCTACAGGGTTCTCCTACAATGAGCAGTTCTTC
17	once	TRBD2	TRBJ2-5	TRBV7-2	CASSHSREASGPREQYF	TGTGCCAGCAGCCACAGTCGCGAGGCTAGCGGACCGAGAGAGCAGTACTTC
13	once	TRBD1	TRBJ1-2	TRBV28	CASSLRTGGGYTF	TGTGCCAGCAGTTTAAGGACAGGGGGAGGCTACACCTTC
16	.	.	TRBJ1-3	TRBV7-2	CASSLVRSSSGNTIYF	TGTGCCAGCAGCTTAGTCAGGTCCAGCTCTGGAAACACCATATATTTT
16	.	TRBD2	TRBJ2-1	TRBV28	CASSLSGLAGRGEQFF	TGTGCCAGCAGTTTGTCGGGACTAGCGGGAAGAGGTGAGCAGTTCTTC
10	.	.	TRBJ2-5	TRBV7-2	CASSQETQYF	TGTGCCAGCAGCCAAGAGACCCAGTACTTC
15	.	.	TRBJ1-1	TRBV7-9	CASSPPYRVNTEAFF	TGTGCCAGCAGCCCCCCTTACAGGGTGAACACTGAAGCTTTCTTT
13	.	.	TRBJ1-3	TRBV5-1	CASSLGTRNTIYF	TGCGCCAGCAGCTTAGGCACGAGGAACACCATATATTTT
12	.	.	TRBJ2-5	TRBV5-6	CASSLGEETQYF	TGTGCCAGCAGCTTGGGAGAAGAGACCCAGTACTTC
13	.	TRBD2	TRBJ2-1	TRBV6-5	CATSGLTYNEQFF	TGTGCCACATCGGGACTAACCTACAATGAGCAGTTCTTC
13	.	.	TRBJ2-1	TRBV19	CASSIGEAVEQFF	TGTGCCAGTAGTATAGGGGAAGCGGTTGAGCAGTTCTTC
16	.	.	TRBJ1-5	TRBV7-8	CASSRGDGLSNQPQHF	TGTGCCAGCAGCCGGGGCGATGGTTTAAGCAATCAGCCCCAGCATTTT
14	.	.	TRBJ2-7	TRBV9	CASSSRGGLSEQYF	TGTGCCAGCAGCTCAAGGGGGGGCCTCTCCGAGCAGTACTTC
17	.	TRBD1	TRBJ1-5	TRBV30	CAWSAYRGPGSNQPQHF	TGTGCCTGGAGTGCATACAGGGGACCTGGAAGCAATCAGCCCCAGCATTTT
16	.	.	TRBJ1-2	TRBV6-5	CASSYSGSTTNYGYTF	TGTGCCAGCAGTTACTCGGGTTCGACAACTAACTATGGCTACACCTTC
14	once	TRBD2	TRBJ2-5	TRBV18	CASSAQRGQETQYF	TGTGCCAGCTCAGCCCAGCGGGGCCAAGAGACCCAGTACTTC
13	.	.	TRBJ2-1	TRBV9	CASSVETRGRQFF	TGTGCCAGCAGCGTAGAAACGCGGGGCAGGCAGTTCTTC
14	.	.	TRBJ1-1	TRBV9	CASSKGRQNTEAFF	TGTGCCAGCAGCAAGGGACGGCAGAACACTGAAGCTTTCTTT